These 13 T cell receptor beta chains were all obtained from the same sample, sequenced in a study of shared clonotypes between healthy human individuals. The data were produced by immunoSEQ multiplex PCR, yet TCRdb's version contains in-frame clones alone and is incomplete. The sample shows 600,000 to 750,000 clones, roughly two thirds of them seen only once. Sample: memory CD4+ T cells sorted from blood. The subset here: CD45RA-negative fraction. The receptors here all came from a woman in her 30s in good health.

Concerning this clone itself: With a much larger clone just one base away, this may be a read error. The chain combines TRBV7-3 with TRBJ1-1; D is possibly TRBD1 (5 bases). CDR1 and CDR2 from the germline V gene are SGHTA and FQGTGA. The CDR3 covers 14 residues. The CDR3 spells CASSSQGYNTEAFF. CDR3 DNA: TGTGCCAGCAGCTCCCAGGGATACAACACTGAGGCTTTCTTT.

The rearrangement links TRBV4-1 to TRBJ2-3; D is ambiguous. Germline V gene sequence: CDR1 MGHRA, CDR2 YSYEKL. CDR3 length: 14 residues. Trimming shortened V by 3 bases and J by 4 bases, and 11 bases separated the two germline ends. The CDR3 coding sequence is TGCGCCAGCAGCCAGACCCTAGGTCCAGATACGCAGTATTTT. Residues: CASSQTLGPDTQYF.

V is TRBV5-1 and J is TRBJ1-4, with D perhaps TRBD1 (5 bases). Per germline, CDR1 SGHRS and CDR2 YFSETQ. The V gene lost 4 bases and the J gene lost 3 bases, with 16 bases spanning the gap. The CDR3 consists of 16 residues. CDR3 bases: TGCGCCAGCAGCCCAATAACAGGATCAGCTAATGAAAAACTGTTTTTT. Amino acids: CASSPITGSANEKLFF.

The CDR3 DNA follows: TGTGCCAGCAGCCTACTGGGGACTAGCGGGAGATACGAGCAGTACTTC. Its translation: CASSLLGTSGRYEQYF. The V call is TRBV2, the J call TRBJ2-7; the match to TRBD2 covers 14 bases. V shed 6 bases and J 4 bases; nucleotides not matched to a gene: 8. This CDR3 spans 16 amino acids. Germline CDR1 reads SNHLY; CDR2 reads FYNNEI.

The rearrangement joins TRBV5-1 to TRBJ1-1; 9 bases align to TRBD1. The germline CDR1 and CDR2 sequences are SGHRS and YFSETQ. V lost 4 bases to trimming and J lost 4 bases; unmatched junction nucleotides: 8. The CDR3 loop spans 15 amino acids. The CDR3 loop reads CASSGGTGMGTEAFF. The CDR3 DNA reads TGCGCCAGCAGCGGCGGGACAGGGATGGGCACTGAAGCTTTCTTT.

This clone was observed a few times. The chain links TRBV6-5 to TRBJ1-4, with a possible D match to TRBD1 (6 bases). Germline values: CDR1 MNHEY, CDR2 SVGAGI. The CDR3 loop spans 14 amino acids. V dropped 5 bases and J dropped 2 bases, with 9 bases sitting between them. CDR3 sequence: CASSHTGTNEKLFF. The CDR3 DNA is TGTGCCAGCAGTCACACAGGGACTAATGAAAAACTGTTTTTT.

The chain is built from TRBV19 and TRBJ2-1; unclear D gene. This CDR3 spans 15 amino acids. Trimming stripped 10 bases from V and 4 bases from J, with 20 bases between. Germline V gene lookup returns CDR1 LNHDA and CDR2 SQIVND (reference sequence). The CDR3 spells CAKTYGESLYNEQFF. Written as DNA, the CDR3 is TGTGCCAAGACATATGGGGAATCCCTATACAATGAGCAGTTCTTC.

This chain links TRBV5-1 with TRBJ2-5, with D perhaps matching TRBD1 or TRBD2 (6 bases each). Trimming took off 4 bases at V and 3 bases at J, with 19 bases between the two ends. CDR3 length: 16 residues. Germline V lookup: CDR1 SGHRS, CDR2 YFSETQ. The CDR3: CASSPRGGTAEETQYF. As DNA, the CDR3 is TGCGCCAGCAGCCCCAGGGGCGGGACGGCGGAAGAGACCCAGTACTTC.

A few counts support this clone. The J gene is TRBJ1-5, the V gene TRBV19, with a possible D match to TRBD1 (5 bases). Germline lookup yields CDR1 LNHDA and CDR2 SQIVND (reference sequence). The CDR3 is 18 amino acids. The V end lost 4 bases, the J end lost 2 bases, and 21 bases lay between the germline ends. CDR3 protein: CASSSIEGRRIRNQPQHF. CDR3 nucleotides: TGTGCCAGTAGTAGCATCGAGGGGCGAAGGATACGCAATCAGCCCCAGCATTTT.

This clone was counted a single time. The rearrangement links TRBV18 to TRBJ2-5; possibly TRBD2 for D (5 bases). The CDR3 length is 13 residues. V dropped 6 bases and J dropped 11 bases, with 19 bases sitting between them. The V gene's germline CDR1 is KGHSH and CDR2 LQKENI. DNA of the CDR3: TGTGCCAGCTCTCCCGGATCGGGCAGAGGGCAGTACTTC. It codes for CASSPGSGRGQYF.

The CDR3 nucleotides read TGTGCCAGCAGAAAATCAGGGGGCTCCTACGAGCAGTACTTC. The encoded protein is CASRKSGGSYEQYF. The J gene is TRBJ2-7, the V gene TRBV6-5; 7 bases line up with TRBD1. J gave up 0 bases and V 6 bases, and 5 bases lay outside the gene matches. From germline, CDR1 is MNHEY and CDR2 SVGAGI. This CDR3 has 14 amino acids.

The genes are TRBV5-8 and TRBJ2-3; D possibly uses TRBD1 or TRBD2 (5 bases each). The CDR3 totals 13 residues. Trimming took off 2 bases at V and 5 bases at J, with 9 bases between the two ends. From germline, CDR1 is SGHTS and CDR2 YDEGEE. The CDR3 spells CASSLWDQDTQYF. CDR3 nucleotide sequence: TGTGCCAGCAGCTTATGGGACCAAGATACGCAGTATTTT.

A few counts support this clone. This chain joins TRBV14 and TRBJ2-1; TRBD2 aligns across 9 bases. The trim removed 3 bases at V and 4 bases at J, leaving 16 bases unmatched. The CDR3 covers 19 residues. The germline V gene encodes CDR1 SGHDN and CDR2 FVKESK. The CDR3 DNA reads as TGTGCCAGCAGCCACCTAAAATCGGGCCTAGCGGGATCTTACAATGAGCAGTTCTTC. It codes for CASSHLKSGLAGSYNEQFF.